One sample yielded the 20 T cell receptor beta chains listed below, sequenced in a study of blood T cell repertoires in COVID-19. Method: immunoSEQ multiplex PCR; TCRdb's copy keeps in-frame clones and lacks some. The sample consists of 110,000 to 150,000 clones, 75% to 90% of them appearing once. The source material was peripheral blood. The receptors here all came from a man between 65 and 79 years old who had recovered from COVID-19.

The chain's CDR3 is CASSGFRDTSNQPQHF. In nucleotides, the CDR3 is TGTGCCAGCAGCGGCTTCCGGGACACGAGCAATCAGCCCCAGCATTTT. The chain has TRBV2 and TRBJ1-5, with a tentative D call TRBD1 (6 bases). V was pared by 6 bases and J by 1 base, with 16 bases between. Germline V gene sequence: CDR1 SNHLY, CDR2 FYNNEI. The CDR3 spans 16 residues. The full variable domain, in which reference TRBV2 and TRBJ1-5 provide the parts outside the CDR3, is EPEVTQTPSHQVTQMGQEVILRCVPISNHLYFYWYRQILGQKVEFLVSFYNNEISEKSEIFDDQFSVERPDGSNFTLKIRSTKLEDSAMYFCASSGFRDTSNQPQHFGDGTRLSIL.

The chain employs TRBV14 and TRBJ2-3, with TRBD2 matching 9 bases. With 0 bases clipped from V and 5 bases from J, the junction kept 15 bases outside the gene matches. The germline V gene has CDR1 SGHDN and CDR2 FVKESK. The CDR3 spans 19 residues. The CDR3 reads CASSQDPPGREGRRDTQYF. The DNA for the CDR3 is TGTGCCAGCAGCCAAGACCCCCCTGGGCGGGAGGGCCGAAGAGATACGCAGTATTTT.

The genes are TRBV11-2 and TRBJ1-5; D remains ambiguous. This CDR3 contains 12 residues. V was clipped by 0 bases and J by 5 bases, with 2 bases between them. CDR1 and CDR2 (germline): SGHAT, FQNNGV. The CDR3 region is CASSLDDQPQHF. The CDR3, as DNA: TGTGCCAGCAGCTTAGACGATCAGCCCCAGCATTTT.

The V call is TRBV9, the J call TRBJ2-7, with 8 bases that match TRBD1. With 3 bases clipped from V and 5 bases from J, the junction kept 16 bases outside the gene matches. The CDR3 sequence is 17 residues long. Germline V gives CDR1 SGDLS, CDR2 YYNGEE. The CDR3 sequence is CASSAGIDRGAFNEQYF. CDR3 in DNA: TGTGCCAGCAGCGCCGGCATAGACAGGGGTGCTTTCAACGAGCAGTACTTC.

The chain recombines TRBV2 with TRBJ1-2, with D perhaps TRBD1 (5 bases). Between the trimmed V and J ends, which lost 3 bases and 8 bases, there was a span of 13 bases. The CDR3 sequence is 13 residues long. Germline V gives CDR1 SNHLY, CDR2 FYNNEI. The CDR3 is CASSEQGKSGYTF. CDR3 sequence (DNA): TGTGCCAGCAGTGAGCAGGGAAAATCAGGCTACACCTTC. Supplemented by reference TRBV2 and TRBJ1-2, the full variable domain reads EPEVTQTPSHQVTQMGQEVILRCVPISNHLYFYWYRQILGQKVEFLVSFYNNEISEKSEIFDDQFSVERPDGSNFTLKIRSTKLEDSAMYFCASSEQGKSGYTFGSGTRLTVV.

The chain joins TRBV2 to TRBJ1-3; D ambiguous. V was cut by 8 bases and J by 4 bases, with 9 bases left in between. Per germline, CDR1 SNHLY and CDR2 FYNNEI. This CDR3 comprises 12 residues. CDR3 nucleotide sequence: TGTGCCAGCCGGGAGACGGGAAACACCATATATTTT. Encoded protein: CASRETGNTIYF.

This chain joins TRBV11-2 and TRBJ2-7, with 8 bases matching TRBD2. The CDR3 sequence is 16 residues long. Per germline, CDR1 SGHAT and CDR2 FQNNGV. J gave up 4 bases and V 3 bases, and 11 bases lay outside the gene matches. CDR3 sequence reads: CASSFVYGTSIYEQYF. CDR3 bases: TGTGCCAGCAGCTTCGTCTACGGGACTAGTATTTACGAGCAGTACTTC.

The table lists this clone with a few counts. The gene calls are TRBV4-2 and TRBJ2-2; 7 nucleotides match TRBD2. V gave up 3 bases and J gave up 6 bases; unmatched junction bases: 16. The CDR3 consists of 18 residues. Germline V gene lookup returns CDR1 LGHNA and CDR2 YNFKEQ. CDR3 nucleotide sequence: TGTGCCAGCAGCCACCTTCACTCGGCGGGAGAGGAGGCCGGGGAGCTGTTTTTT. Its protein product is CASSHLHSAGEEAGELFF.

The genes are TRBV6-6 and TRBJ2-7; 9 bases agree with TRBD2. Germline CDR1 reads MNHNY; CDR2 reads SVGAGI (reference sequence). The V gene end was trimmed by 5 bases and the J gene end by 5 bases; junction bases not matched to a gene: 19. There are 18 residues in the CDR3. CDR3: CASSRTVGAGGPSNEQYF. CDR3 in DNA: TGTGCCAGCAGTCGTACCGTGGGGGCGGGAGGGCCCTCGAACGAGCAGTACTTC.

The rearrangement uses TRBV6-2 or TRBV6-3 and TRBJ2-2; the match to TRBD2 covers 10 bases. CDR1 MNHEY and CDR2 SVGEGT come from the germline V gene. Trimming at V came to 2 bases and at J to 5 bases, leaving 14 bases not matched to a gene. The CDR3 totals 19 residues. The CDR3 DNA sequence: TGTGCCAGCAGTTACCTTATTACTCTAGCGGGAGATAGAACCGGGGAGCTGTTTTTT. It specifies CASSYLITLAGDRTGELFF.

The rearrangement joins TRBV6-2 or TRBV6-3 to TRBJ1-4; D is perhaps TRBD1 (6 bases). The CDR3 spans 15 residues. Trimming pared 6 bases from V and 6 bases from J, leaving 17 bases between. Germline V CDR1 and CDR2: MNHEY, SVGEGT. DNA of the CDR3: TGTGCCAGCAGCGGGGGCAAGTGGACTGATGAAAAACTGTTTTTT. It translates to CASSGGKWTDEKLFF.

This clone was picked up one time. The chain combines TRBV3-1 (or the pseudogene TRBV3-2) with TRBJ2-1, with D uncertain. The CDR3 consists of 14 residues. Germline values: CDR1 LGHDT, CDR2 YNNKEL (reference sequence). V shed 1 base and J shed 6 bases, with 10 bases lying between them. The CDR3 bases are TGTGCCAGCAGCCAAGGTGTGGAGTCCAATGAGCAGTTCTTC. Protein sequence: CASSQGVESNEQFF.

This chain uses TRBV14 with TRBJ2-5; TRBD2 agrees at 8 bases. The V gene end was trimmed by 4 bases and the J gene end by 9 bases; junction bases not matched to a gene: 4. CDR1 is SGHDN, CDR2 FVKESK, per germline. This CDR3 has 12 residues. The CDR3 coding sequence is TGTGCCAGCAGCCGTGGACTAGCCCCCCAGTACTTC. Protein product: CASSRGLAPQYF.

V usage is TRBV29-1 and J usage is TRBJ2-1; 10 bases fit TRBD1. Germline-derived CDR1 and CDR2 are SQVTM and ANQGSEA. Trimming cost V 4 bases and J 8 bases; bases outside gene matches: 5. This CDR3 region has 13 residues. CDR3 in amino acids: CSVGGQGRDEQFF. CDR3 coding DNA: TGCAGCGTTGGGGGACAGGGGCGGGATGAGCAGTTCTTC.

This clone showed up just a few times. The chain couples TRBV5-1 to TRBJ2-3; 8 bases agree with TRBD1. V was pared by 0 bases and J by 5 bases, with 8 bases of the junction left unmatched. The CDR3 is 16 amino acids. The V gene's germline CDR1 is SGHRS and CDR2 YFSETQ. The CDR3 spells CASSLVAGGAEDTQYF. The CDR3 DNA reads TGCGCCAGCAGCTTGGTCGCAGGGGGCGCGGAAGATACGCAGTATTTT.

V and J are TRBV9 and TRBJ2-1; 8 bases align to TRBD2. CDR1 is SGDLS and CDR2 is YYNGEE in the germline V gene. This CDR3 is built from 16 residues. Trimming removed 2 bases from V and 2 bases from J; junction bases left unmatched: 6. This CDR3 is CASSVALSGTYNEQFF. In DNA form, the CDR3 reads TGTGCCAGCAGCGTGGCCCTTAGCGGGACCTACAATGAGCAGTTCTTC.

The chain has TRBV11-2 and TRBJ1-6, with TRBD1 identical over 7 bases. Germline V gene sequence: CDR1 SGHAT, CDR2 FQNNGV. V shed 5 bases and J 5 bases; nucleotides not matched to a gene: 9. The CDR3 is made up of 16 amino acids. The CDR3 nucleotides are TGTGCCAGCAGCCCGGACAGGTCAATTCATAATTCACCCCTCCACTTT. Amino acids: CASSPDRSIHNSPLHF.

J is TRBJ2-2 and V is TRBV27; the D gene is possibly TRBD1 (5 bases). The CDR3 spans 17 residues. Germline V gene lookup returns CDR1 MNHEY and CDR2 SMNVEV (reference sequence). V was shortened by 10 bases and J by 5 bases, with 26 bases between the two germline ends. Written as DNA, the CDR3 is TGTGCCACCGGAGAAGGGGTGACGGATCCCTCGACCGGGGAGCTGTTTTTT. It specifies CATGEGVTDPSTGELFF.

The V gene is TRBV15, the J gene TRBJ2-5, with TRBD1 identical over 7 bases. CDR1 and CDR2 from the germline V gene are LNHNV and YYDKDF (reference sequence). The J segment lost 2 bases and the V segment lost 3 bases, leaving 0 bases of the junction unmatched. The CDR3 is 13 residues long. This CDR3 reads CATSRGQQETQYF. For the CDR3, the DNA is TGTGCCACCAGCAGGGGACAGCAAGAGACCCAGTACTTC.

CDR3 coding DNA: TGTGCCACCAGCCCGGGACTCTCCTACGAGCAGTACTTC. Residues: CATSPGLSYEQYF. The V and J genes are TRBV15 and TRBJ2-7, with D maybe TRBD2 (6 bases). The CDR3 has 13 residues. Germline V lookup: CDR1 LNHNV, CDR2 YYDKDF (reference sequence). Trimming took 5 bases from V and 0 from J, leaving 8 bases between them. Together with reference TRBV15 and TRBJ2-7, the CDR3 gives the full variable domain: DAMVIQNPRYQVTQFGKPVTLSCSQTLNHNVMYWYQQKSSQAPKLLFHYYDKDFNNEADTPDNFQSRRPNTSFCFLDIRSPGLGDTAMYLCATSPGLSYEQYFGPGTRLTVT.